Presented here are 22 T cell receptor beta chains from one specimen sequenced in a study of neurological immune-mediated disorders. MiXCR, applied by TCRdb to the 5' RACE reads, yields one record per CDR3 protein. The repertoire has about 71,000 distinct CDR3 sequences, roughly an eighth of them found once; the top ten carry roughly 4.2%. The time point: longitudinal time-point 1 (baseline). Sequenced input: PBMCs. These TCRs come from a female donor with HTLV-1-associated myelopathy (HAM/TSP).

The chain is built from TRBV12-3 or TRBV12-4 and TRBJ2-7; D not certain. V was cut by 3 bases and J by 6 bases, with 12 bases left in between. The CDR3 loop spans 13 amino acids. The DNA for the CDR3 is TGTGCCAGCAGTTTCTTAGGGTCCCCCGAGCAGTACTTC. Translating gives CASSFLGSPEQYF.

This clonotype was seen at least ten times. The chain has TRBV5-5 and TRBJ2-5; 9 positions match TRBD1. Per germline, CDR1 SGHKS and CDR2 YYEKEE (reference sequence). V lost 1 base to trimming and J lost 5 bases; unmatched junction nucleotides: 6. The CDR3 runs to 15 residues. The chain's CDR3 is CASSLRTGDVETQYF. CDR3 nucleotides: TGTGCCAGCAGCTTGAGGACAGGGGATGTGGAGACCCAGTACTTC. Full variable domain (remainder filled in from reference TRBV5-5 and TRBJ2-5): DAGVTQSPTHLIKTRGQQVTLRCSPISGHKSVSWYQQVLGQGPQFIFQYYEKEERGRGNFPDRFSARQFPNYSSELNVNALLLGDSALYLCASSLRTGDVETQYFGPGTRLLVL.

This clonotype has more than one count but fewer than ten. This could be a read error, since a much larger clone is one nucleotide away. The chain combines TRBV5-6 with TRBJ2-3; 8 bases are shared with TRBD1. The CDR3 runs to 13 residues. CDR1 is SGHDT, CDR2 YYEEEE, per germline. The CDR3 is CASQGTGTDKQYF. The CDR3 DNA reads as TGTGCCAGTCAGGGGACAGGCACAGATAAGCAGTATTTT.

This clonotype was counted many times. V and J are TRBV7-2 and TRBJ1-5; D may be TRBD1 (5 bases). Trimming left V 3 bases short and J 4 bases short, with 10 bases between. Germline V gene sequence: CDR1 SGHTA, CDR2 FQGNSA. The CDR3 length is 14 residues. The CDR3 spells CASSFDSANQPQHF. CDR3 DNA sequence: TGTGCCAGCAGCTTCGACAGTGCTAATCAGCCCCAGCATTTT.

This clonotype showed up many times. The V call is TRBV20-1, the J call TRBJ2-3; 15 nucleotides align to TRBD2. The CDR3 covers 15 residues. Germline CDR1 reads DFQATT; CDR2 reads SNEGSKA (reference sequence). J lost 3 bases, V lost 6 bases, and 4 bases had no gene match. CDR3: CSARTSGRGTDTQYF. The CDR3 region has the DNA TGCAGTGCACGGACTAGCGGGAGGGGGACAGATACGCAGTATTTT.

Ten or more counts support this clonotype. This rearrangement joins TRBV20-1 to TRBJ1-5; 7 nucleotides line up with TRBD1. The CDR3 has 17 residues. After removal of 5 bases from V and 0 bases from J, the junction contained 13 bases not matched to a gene. Germline CDR1 DFQATT, CDR2 SNEGSKA (reference sequence). CDR3 DNA sequence: TGCAGTGCTTCCAGGGACAGCCGATATTATAGCAATCAGCCCCAGCATTTT. Its translation is CSASRDSRYYSNQPQHF.

This clonotype was seen ten or more times. The genes are TRBV4-1 and TRBJ2-3, with D tentatively TRBD1 or TRBD2 (6 bases each). Germline V lookup: CDR1 MGHRA, CDR2 YSYEKL. V gave up 3 bases and J gave up 6 bases, with 13 bases separating them. The CDR3 sequence is 14 residues long. CDR3 sequence (DNA): TGCGCCAGCAGCCACGTAGGGGGGTCGGATACGCAGTATTTT. Its protein product is CASSHVGGSDTQYF.

This clonotype was seen a handful of times. The V call is TRBV7-8, the J call TRBJ2-4, with D uncertain. V lost 1 base and J lost 0, with 16 bases in between. The CDR3 covers 18 residues. Germline CDR1 SGHVS, CDR2 FQNEAQ. CDR3 loop: CASSLVLWSNLAKNIQYF. The CDR3 DNA is TGTGCCAGCAGCTTAGTATTATGGAGTAATCTAGCCAAAAACATTCAGTACTTC.

This clonotype was detected only a few times. The chain uses TRBV10-3 and TRBJ2-7, with D maybe TRBD1 (6 bases). The CDR3 spans 13 residues. V lost 3 bases, J lost 5 bases, and 11 bases lay in between. The germline V gene encodes CDR1 ENHRY and CDR2 SYGVKD. The CDR3 DNA follows: TGTGCCATCAGTGAACGACAGGCCGACGAGCAGTACTTC. This sequence encodes CAISERQADEQYF.

This clonotype was found many times. This chain joins TRBV6-5 and TRBJ2-3, with 9 bases matching TRBD2. V lost 2 bases, J lost 8 bases, and 11 bases stayed unmatched. Looked up from germline, CDR1 is MNHEY and CDR2 is SVGAGI. The CDR3 has 16 amino acids. The CDR3 coding sequence is TGTGCCAGCAGTTACGGTGGCGGGGGGGTAAGGGGTACGCAGTATTTT. Its translation is CASSYGGGGVRGTQYF.

The CDR3 is CASSVAVGIRTDTQHF. The CDR3 region has the DNA TGTGCCAGCAGCGTAGCGGTAGGGATCCGTACAGATACGCAGCATTTT. V is TRBV9 and J is TRBJ2-3; D remains unclear. The J call may be mistaken, given a closer DNA end match to TRBJ1-5. Germline CDR1 and CDR2: SGDLS and YYNGEE. CDR3 length: 16 amino acids.

This clonotype was observed many times. The V call is TRBV6-5, the J call TRBJ2-7, with 8 nucleotides matching TRBD2. CDR3 length: 16 amino acids. With 2 bases clipped from V and 6 bases from J, the junction kept 12 bases outside the gene matches. Germline CDR1 reads MNHEY; CDR2 reads SVGAGI. The CDR3 here is CASSYRTGGAGSEQYF. In DNA form, the CDR3 reads TGTGCCAGCAGTTACAGGACGGGGGGGGCGGGCAGCGAGCAGTACTTC.

This clonotype was counted many times. The V gene is TRBV5-1, the J gene TRBJ2-1, with TRBD2 identical over 12 bases. The J segment lost 7 bases and the V segment lost 0 bases, leaving 2 bases of the junction unmatched. The germline gives CDR1 SGHRS, CDR2 YFSETQ. This CDR3 region has 15 residues. CDR3 DNA: TGCGCCAGCAGCTTGGAGGGACTAGCGGGTAATGAGCAGTTCTTC. Translated: CASSLEGLAGNEQFF.

This clonotype was observed many times. V and J are TRBV5-8 and TRBJ2-5, with D hard to call. Trimming took 0 bases from V and 4 from J, leaving 10 bases between them. There are 14 residues in the CDR3. From germline, CDR1 is SGHTS and CDR2 YDEGEE. The DNA of the CDR3 is TGTGCCAGCAGCTTGGGGGTCAGGAGAGAGACCCAGTACTTC. Translation gives CASSLGVRRETQYF.

At least ten counts were recorded for this clonotype. The CDR3 region is CASSQEDAAGTDTQYF. The DNA for the CDR3 is TGTGCCAGCAGCCAAGAAGACGCGGCGGGCACAGATACGCAGTATTTT. The V and J genes are TRBV4-2 and TRBJ2-3; no clear D gene. V gave up 0 bases and J gave up 1 base, with 11 bases separating them. The CDR3 spans 16 residues. CDR1 is LGHNA, CDR2 YNFKEQ, per germline.

In this sample, this clonotype turned up many times. The rearrangement links TRBV5-1 to TRBJ2-3; 9 nucleotides agree with TRBD1. The junction had 6 bases not matched to a gene; V was cut back by 4 bases and J by 3 bases. This CDR3 spans 15 amino acids. Germline lookup yields CDR1 SGHRS and CDR2 YFSETQ. The CDR3, as DNA: TGCGCCAGCAGCGACGGGACAGGGAGGACAGATACGCAGTATTTT. Protein product: CASSDGTGRTDTQYF.

V is TRBV5-1 and J is TRBJ1-5; 7 nucleotides line up with TRBD1. The CDR3 runs to 15 residues. Looked up from germline, CDR1 is SGHRS and CDR2 is YFSETQ. Trimming cost V 2 bases and J 0 bases; bases outside gene matches: 2. CDR3 coding DNA: TGCGCCAGCAGCTTACAGGGGTATAGCAATCAGCCCCAGCATTTT. This gives the protein CASSLQGYSNQPQHF.

The chain uses TRBV6-6 and TRBJ2-5, with 10 nucleotides matching TRBD1. The CDR3 loop spans 13 amino acids. V dropped 6 bases and J dropped 6; count of bases not matched to a gene: 4. The germline gives CDR1 MNHNY, CDR2 SVGAGI (reference sequence). In nucleotides, the CDR3 is TGTGCCAGCAGCGGACAGGGGGTAAAGACCCAGTACTTC. Protein sequence: CASSGQGVKTQYF.

The chain recombines TRBV19 with TRBJ2-1, with unresolved D. Between the trimmed V and J ends, which lost 9 bases and 2 bases, there was a span of 14 bases. CDR1 is LNHDA and CDR2 is SQIVND in the germline V gene (reference sequence). This CDR3 contains 14 residues. As DNA, the CDR3 is TGTGCCAGCAACCCCGGCAGGACCTACAATGAGCAGTTCTTC. It encodes CASNPGRTYNEQFF. The full variable domain, its missing parts supplied by reference TRBV19 and TRBJ2-1, is DGGITQSPKYLFRKEGQNVTLSCEQNLNHDAMYWYRQDPGQGLRLIYYSQIVNDFQKGDIAEGYSVSREKKESFPLTVTSAQKNPTAFYLCASNPGRTYNEQFFGPGTRLTVL.

This clonotype was observed many times. The V call is TRBV10-3, the J call TRBJ2-7; TRBD1 or TRBD2 may be the D gene (5 bases each). This CDR3 has 13 amino acids. V gave up 10 bases and J gave up 3 bases, with 16 bases separating them. Germline V gene data show CDR1 as ENHRY and CDR2 as SYGVKD. The DNA for the CDR3 is TGTGCCACCCCGGGGACCAAAGACTACGAGCAGTACTTC. Translating gives CATPGTKDYEQYF.

This clonotype appeared many times. This chain connects TRBV3-1 to TRBJ2-5; 9 positions agree with TRBD1. The V gene's germline CDR1 is LGHDT and CDR2 YNNKEL (reference sequence). The CDR3 spans 15 residues. The trim removed 7 bases at V and 5 bases at J, leaving 11 bases unmatched. CDR3 region: CASTTTGGAKETQYF. The CDR3 DNA sequence: TGTGCCAGCACCACAACAGGGGGCGCGAAGGAGACCCAGTACTTC.

This clonotype was recorded at least ten times. J is TRBJ1-2 and V is TRBV7-9; D is possibly TRBD1 (5 bases). V was shortened by 1 base and J by 8 bases, with 11 bases between the two germline ends. This CDR3 has 13 residues. The germline gives CDR1 SEHNR, CDR2 FQNEAQ (reference sequence). The CDR3 DNA follows: TGTGCCAGCAGCTTAGGGGGCGCTTCCGGCTACACCTTC. Translating gives CASSLGGASGYTF.